This TCR beta chain was retrieved from a study of blood T cell repertoires in COVID-19. The CDR3 has 17 residues. V trimming: 0 bases; J trimming: 0 bases; junction bases outside the gene matches: 1. From germline, CDR1 is SGHTA and CDR2 FQGTGA. Profiled with immunoSEQ multiplex PCR; TCRdb holds only in-frame clones, not every one. Of tens of thousands of clones listed, approximately 88% are singletons. The material sequenced was peripheral blood. The TCR sequence derives from a human donor in a cohort sampled during active COVID-19. V is TRBV7-3 and J is TRBJ2-3, with 12 positions matching TRBD2. The CDR3 reads CASSLTGLAGSTDTQYF. For the CDR3, the DNA is TGTGCCAGCAGCTTAACTGGACTAGCGGGGAGCACAGATACGCAGTATTTT.